This TCR beta chain was obtained from a study of blood T cell repertoires in COVID-19. The overall study: Material from acute and convalescent COVID-19 was sourced from the United States, Italy and Spain. PBMCs, B-cell-depleted T cells, or T cells were the source of the cDNA or gDNA that made up the material.

Clones were sequenced by immunoSEQ multiplex PCR, and TCRdb holds only the in-frame ones, with some missing. Of 150,000 to 200,000 clones detected, roughly nine tenths appear once; the ten largest clones hold about 0.95%. CDR3 length: 14 residues. The germline V gene has CDR1 SGHTA and CDR2 FQGNSA. With 4 bases clipped from V and 6 bases from J, the junction kept 3 bases outside the gene matches. The clonotype was recovered from a man aged 18 to 29 with acute or convalescent COVID-19. The source material was peripheral blood. The J gene is TRBJ2-3, the V gene TRBV7-2, with TRBD2 matching over 11 bases. The CDR3 bases are TGTGCCAGCAGCTCGGGACTAGCGGCGGATACGCAGTATTTT. It specifies CASSSGLAADTQYF.